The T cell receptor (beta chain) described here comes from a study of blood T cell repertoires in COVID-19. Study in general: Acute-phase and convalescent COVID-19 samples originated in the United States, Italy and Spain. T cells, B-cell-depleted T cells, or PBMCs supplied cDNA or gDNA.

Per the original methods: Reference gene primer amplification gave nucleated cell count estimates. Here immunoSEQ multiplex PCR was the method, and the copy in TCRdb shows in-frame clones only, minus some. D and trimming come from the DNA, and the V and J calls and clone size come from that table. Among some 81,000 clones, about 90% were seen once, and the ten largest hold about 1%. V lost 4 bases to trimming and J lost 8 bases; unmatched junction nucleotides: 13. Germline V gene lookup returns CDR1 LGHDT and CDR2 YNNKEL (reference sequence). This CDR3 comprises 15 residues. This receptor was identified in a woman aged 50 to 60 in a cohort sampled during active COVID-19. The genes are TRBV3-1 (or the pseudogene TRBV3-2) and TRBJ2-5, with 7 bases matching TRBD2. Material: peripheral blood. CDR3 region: CASSLTFGLAATQYF. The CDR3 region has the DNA TGTGCCAGCAGCCTTACCTTCGGTCTAGCGGCCACCCAGTACTTC.